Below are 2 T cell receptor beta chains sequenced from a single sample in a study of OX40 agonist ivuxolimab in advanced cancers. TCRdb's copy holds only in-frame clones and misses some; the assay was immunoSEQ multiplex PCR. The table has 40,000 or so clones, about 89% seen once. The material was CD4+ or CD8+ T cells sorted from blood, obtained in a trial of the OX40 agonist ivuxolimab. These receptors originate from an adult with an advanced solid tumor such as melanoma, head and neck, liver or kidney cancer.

This CDR3 reads CASSAYGQGYTF. CDR3 DNA sequence: TGTGCCAGCAGCGCATATGGACAGGGCTACACCTTC. The chain links TRBV9 to TRBJ1-2; D perhaps matches TRBD1 (6 bases). CDR1 and CDR2 from the germline V gene are SGDLS and YYNGEE. This CDR3 comprises 12 residues. V was shortened by 3 bases and J by 8 bases, with 11 bases between the two germline ends.

For the CDR3, the DNA is TGTGCCAGCAGTTTGGGGGGTGAGGGCTACGAGCAGTACTTC. It encodes CASSLGGEGYEQYF. The chain couples TRBV28 to TRBJ2-7, with D perhaps matching TRBD2 (6 bases). The CDR3 is made up of 14 amino acids. Germline-derived CDR1 and CDR2 are MDHEN and SYDVKM. The V and J ends lost 3 bases and 3 bases respectively, with 12 bases between them.